The 22 T cell receptor beta chains below come from one sample, sequenced in a study of blood T cell repertoires in COVID-19 (dated by TCRdb to the early 2020s). Library construction relied on the immunoSEQ multiplex PCR assay. TCRdb carries this immuneACCESS record with in-frame sequences only. Its versions omit some clonotypes, under half of them owing to an unresolved V gene in the studies checked, with the rest unexplained. The sample table shows about 120,000 clones, and over 65% are seen once. The top ten hold approximately 4.5% of the sample. The sample comprised peripheral blood. Receptors were obtained from a woman aged 65 to 85 with acute or convalescent COVID-19.

The chain has TRBV7-8 and TRBJ2-1; 7 nucleotides line up with TRBD1. Trimming took 4 bases from V and 8 from J; bases not matched to a gene: 14. The CDR3 consists of 16 residues. Looked up from germline, CDR1 is SGHVS and CDR2 is FQNEAQ. The CDR3 is CASSSKRGGSGYEQFF. The CDR3 DNA is TGTGCCAGCAGCTCCAAAAGAGGGGGCAGCGGCTATGAGCAGTTCTTC.

J is TRBJ1-2 and V is TRBV5-1; a possible D gene is TRBD1 (6 bases). CDR1 is SGHRS, CDR2 YFSETQ, per germline. The length of the CDR3 is 14 residues. Trimming stripped 0 bases from V and 7 bases from J, with 13 bases between. The chain's CDR3 is CASSLAWTDIGYTF. The DNA of the CDR3 is TGCGCCAGCAGCTTGGCCTGGACAGACATTGGCTACACCTTC.

This chain uses TRBV6-5 with TRBJ2-1; 8 bases are a match to TRBD2. Trimming cost V 6 bases and J 9 bases; bases outside gene matches: 10. The CDR3 runs to 14 residues. The germline gives CDR1 MNHEY, CDR2 SVGAGI. For the CDR3, the DNA is TGTGCCAGCAGCCCGGGACTAGAGTACGGTGAGCAGTTCTTC. Its translation: CASSPGLEYGEQFF.

A word on this clone: At the DNA level, this CDR3 is encoded by other sequences in the same sample as well. The chain links TRBV7-9 to TRBJ1-6, with a tentative D call TRBD1 (6 bases). CDR3 size: 15 residues. Trimming took 0 bases from V and 6 from J, leaving 9 bases between them. The germline CDR1 and CDR2 sequences are SEHNR and FQNEAQ (reference sequence). The DNA of the CDR3 is TGTGCCAGCAGCTTAGCATCAGGGGTTAATTCACCCCTCCACTTT. Amino acids: CASSLASGVNSPLHF.

A remark on this clone: In the same sample, other DNA sequences code for this CDR3. The rearrangement uses TRBV7-9 and TRBJ1-3; 8 nucleotides align to TRBD1. CDR3 size: 15 residues. Germline assignment: CDR1 SEHNR and CDR2 FQNEAQ (reference sequence). The ends lost 5 bases at V and 0 bases at J; junction bases unmatched: 3. Written as DNA, the CDR3 is TGTGCCAGCAGCGCCACAGGGGGCTCTGGAAACACCATATATTTT. Its translation: CASSATGGSGNTIYF.

The rearrangement joins TRBV24-1 to TRBJ2-2, with 10 bases identical to TRBD2. In germline, CDR1 is KGHDR, CDR2 SFDVKD. This CDR3 region has 18 residues. Trimming cost V 3 bases and J 5 bases; bases outside gene matches: 11. The CDR3 bases are TGTGCCACCAGTGATCCGGGGAGCGGGGGGGCCATGACCGGGGAGCTGTTTTTT. Its translation is CATSDPGSGGAMTGELFF.

The chain couples TRBV5-6 to TRBJ1-4; D not certain. Per the germline V gene, CDR1 is SGHDT and CDR2 is YYEEEE. The CDR3 loop spans 16 amino acids. Trimming took 4 bases from V and 4 from J, leaving 17 bases between them. The CDR3 protein is CASSPISGRGNEKLFF. The CDR3 DNA reads as TGTGCCAGCAGCCCAATATCTGGGCGGGGTAATGAAAAACTGTTTTTT.

DNA of the CDR3: TGCGCCAGCAGCTTGGCCTCCCTAGCGGGGGGGCCTCCAGATACGCAGTATTTT. Translation: CASSLASLAGGPPDTQYF. The rearrangement links TRBV5-1 to TRBJ2-3; 12 bases map to TRBD2. From germline, CDR1 is SGHRS and CDR2 YFSETQ. Unmatched junction bases numbered 9, after V lost 0 bases and J lost 4 bases. This CDR3 contains 18 residues.

The chain joins TRBV5-1 to TRBJ2-5; D not certain. CDR3 length: 12 amino acids. CDR1 and CDR2 from the germline V gene are SGHRS and YFSETQ. Trimming left V 2 bases short and J 2 bases short, with 4 bases between. CDR3: CASSFGQETQYF. CDR3 coding DNA: TGCGCCAGCAGCTTCGGGCAAGAGACCCAGTACTTC. Variable domain in full (rest from reference TRBV5-1 and TRBJ2-5): KAGVTQTPRYLIKTRGQQVTLSCSPISGHRSVSWYQQTPGQGLQFLFEYFSETQRNKGNFPGRFSGRQFSNSRSEMNVSTLELGDSALYLCASSFGQETQYFGPGTRLLVL.

V and J are TRBV24-1 and TRBJ2-3; 8 bases are a match to TRBD2. This CDR3 has 17 residues. J lost 4 bases, V lost 2 bases, and 10 bases had no gene match. Germline V gene lookup returns CDR1 KGHDR and CDR2 SFDVKD. The CDR3 here is CATSDSYTGTSADTQYF. CDR3 bases: TGTGCCACCAGTGATTCTTATACCGGGACTAGTGCAGATACGCAGTATTTT.

The J gene is TRBJ2-3, the V gene TRBV19; D unresolved. The CDR3 contains 13 residues. Germline CDR1 and CDR2: LNHDA and SQIVND (reference sequence). V lost 9 bases, J lost 2 bases, and 12 bases lay in between. CDR3 sequence: CARRQVLTDTQYF. The CDR3 region has the DNA TGTGCCAGAAGACAAGTGCTCACAGATACGCAGTATTTT.

This chain connects TRBV7-2 to TRBJ1-2, with D possibly TRBD1 on 5 matching bases. CDR3 length: 15 residues. V lost 1 base and J lost 3, with 12 bases in between. Looked up from germline, CDR1 is SGHTA and CDR2 is FQGNSA. Here the CDR3 reads CASSLVAGGDYGYTF. For the CDR3, the DNA is TGTGCCAGCAGCTTAGTGGCGGGAGGGGACTATGGCTACACCTTC.

The V and J genes are TRBV30 and TRBJ1-4; D unclear. Germline V gives CDR1 GTSNPN, CDR2 SVGIG (reference sequence). Deletions cut 2 bases from V and 7 bases from J, with 17 bases between. The length of the CDR3 is 15 residues. CDR3 nucleotide sequence: TGTGCCTGGAGTTCGCCGCAGGAGCGGGGTGAAAAACTGTTTTTT. Translated, it gives CAWSSPQERGEKLFF.

This clone occurred once. The chain is built from TRBV9 and TRBJ2-2, with 7 bases aligning to TRBD1. The CDR3 totals 15 residues. Germline V gene data show CDR1 as SGDLS and CDR2 as YYNGEE. J gave up 5 bases and V 4 bases, and 8 bases lay outside the gene matches. CDR3 DNA sequence: TGTGCCAGCAGCCCCCAAGTGACAGGGACCGGGGAGCTGTTTTTT. Translating it yields CASSPQVTGTGELFF.

The V and J genes are TRBV12-3 or TRBV12-4 and TRBJ1-1, with TRBD1 matching 9 bases. CDR3 length: 13 residues. V was pared by 2 bases and J by 11 bases, with 6 bases of the junction left unmatched. The CDR3 region is CASSLTPGTGAFF. CDR3 bases: TGTGCCAGCAGTTTAACCCCCGGGACAGGGGCTTTCTTT.

This clone was picked up a small number of times. V usage is TRBV4-1 and J usage is TRBJ1-2, with 8 bases aligning to TRBD1. Trimming at V came to 0 bases and at J to 7 bases, leaving 4 bases not matched to a gene. The CDR3 is made up of 14 amino acids. The germline V gene has CDR1 MGHRA and CDR2 YSYEKL. In DNA, the CDR3 is TGCGCCAGCAGCCAAGACAGGGGGCGCGCTGGCTACACCTTC. It is translated as CASSQDRGRAGYTF.

The V gene is TRBV13, the J gene TRBJ2-3; 14 bases are shared with TRBD2. V shed 5 bases, J shed 5 bases, and the junction held 12 bases outside the gene matches. Germline V gene sequence: CDR1 PRHDT, CDR2 FYEKMQ (reference sequence). The CDR3 consists of 18 residues. The DNA for the CDR3 is TGTGCCAGCAGCCCGGGGACTAGCGGGGGACCACTCCGAGATACGCAGTATTTT. Its protein product is CASSPGTSGGPLRDTQYF. Using reference TRBV13 and TRBJ2-3 for the parts outside the CDR3, the full variable domain is AAGVIQSPRHLIKEKRETATLKCYPIPRHDTVYWYQQGPGQDPQFLISFYEKMQSDKGSIPDRFSAQQFSDYHSELNMSSLELGDSALYFCASSPGTSGGPLRDTQYFGPGTRLTVL.

The chain carries TRBV30 and TRBJ2-5, with 8 bases identical to TRBD2. This CDR3 region has 14 residues. The V and J ends lost 5 bases and 5 bases, in that order; junction bases with no gene match: 10. Germline lookup yields CDR1 GTSNPN and CDR2 SVGIG (reference sequence). CDR3 nucleotides: TGTGCCTGGGATAACGGACTAGCATGGGAGACCCAGTACTTC. This encodes CAWDNGLAWETQYF.

This clone was observed once. The rearrangement joins TRBV9 to TRBJ2-7; TRBD2 aligns across 7 bases. Unmatched junction bases numbered 4, after V lost 1 base and J lost 0 bases. Germline V gene lookup returns CDR1 SGDLS and CDR2 YYNGEE. This CDR3 has 15 amino acids. CDR3 protein: CASSVSGGGSYEQYF. The DNA for the CDR3 is TGTGCCAGCAGCGTATCGGGAGGAGGCTCCTACGAGCAGTACTTC.

The chain is built from TRBV2 and TRBJ1-4, with a possible D match to TRBD1 (6 bases). In germline, CDR1 is SNHLY, CDR2 FYNNEI. V dropped 4 bases and J dropped 4 bases, with 13 bases sitting between them. The CDR3 spans 15 residues. The CDR3 sequence is CASSAFGQSNEKLFF. The CDR3, as DNA: TGTGCCAGCAGTGCTTTCGGACAGAGTAATGAAAAACTGTTTTTT.

V is TRBV19 and J is TRBJ1-2; perhaps TRBD1 as D (5 bases). The CDR3 covers 12 residues. Trimming removed 5 bases at V and 5 bases at J, with 9 bases between. Germline-derived CDR1 and CDR2 are LNHDA and SQIVND (reference sequence). CDR3 nucleotides: TGTGCCAGTAGTGTCGGGGGATATGGCTACACCTTC. It translates to CASSVGGYGYTF.

J is TRBJ2-3 and V is TRBV24-1; D possibly corresponds to TRBD1 (5 bases). V was cut by 3 bases and J by 2 bases, with 11 bases left in between. From germline, CDR1 is KGHDR and CDR2 SFDVKD. This CDR3 has 15 residues. CDR3 amino acids: CATSDSRVDTDTQYF. CDR3 nucleotide sequence: TGTGCCACCAGTGATAGCAGGGTCGACACAGATACGCAGTATTTT.